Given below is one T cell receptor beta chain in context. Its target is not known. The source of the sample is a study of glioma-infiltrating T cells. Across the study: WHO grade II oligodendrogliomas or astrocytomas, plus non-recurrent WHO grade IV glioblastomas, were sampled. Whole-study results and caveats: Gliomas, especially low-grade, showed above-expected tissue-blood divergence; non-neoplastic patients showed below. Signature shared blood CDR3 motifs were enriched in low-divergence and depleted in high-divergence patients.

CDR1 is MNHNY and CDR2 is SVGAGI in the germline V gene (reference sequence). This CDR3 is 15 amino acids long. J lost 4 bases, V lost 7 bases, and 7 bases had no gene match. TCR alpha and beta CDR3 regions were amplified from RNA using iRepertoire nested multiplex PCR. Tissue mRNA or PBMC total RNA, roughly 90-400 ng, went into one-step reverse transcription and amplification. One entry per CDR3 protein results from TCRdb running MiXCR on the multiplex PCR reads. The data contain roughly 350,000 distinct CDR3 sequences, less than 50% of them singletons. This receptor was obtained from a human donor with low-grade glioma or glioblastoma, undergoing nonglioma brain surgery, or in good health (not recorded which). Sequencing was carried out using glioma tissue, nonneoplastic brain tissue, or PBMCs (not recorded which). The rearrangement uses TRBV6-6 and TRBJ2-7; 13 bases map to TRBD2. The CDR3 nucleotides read TGTGCCAGCAAACGACTAGCGGGAGGCAAGTACGAGCAGTACTTC. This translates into CASKRLAGGKYEQYF.